This entry lists 20 T cell receptor beta chains sequenced from one sample in a study of blood T cell repertoires in COVID-19. TCRdb's table, derived via immunoSEQ multiplex PCR, lists solely in-frame clones and lacks some. Among 140,000 or so clones listed, about four fifths were seen once. Material: peripheral blood. These receptors were taken from a young man with COVID-19, enrolled during active disease.

V is TRBV27 and J is TRBJ2-2; 7 nucleotides match TRBD1. With 5 bases clipped from V and 5 bases from J, the junction kept 2 bases outside the gene matches. This CDR3 spans 13 amino acids. Germline lookup yields CDR1 MNHEY and CDR2 SMNVEV (reference sequence). Here the CDR3 reads CASSATGTGELFF. As DNA, the CDR3 is TGTGCCAGCAGTGCGACAGGGACCGGGGAGCTGTTTTTT.

This clone has only one observation. The rearrangement uses TRBV19 and TRBJ1-1; possible D gene TRBD1, 5 bases. Germline CDR1 and CDR2: LNHDA and SQIVND (reference sequence). The V end lost 7 bases, the J end lost 5 bases, and 17 bases lay between the germline ends. The CDR3 consists of 14 residues. The CDR3 DNA reads TGTGCCAGTAATCTGGGTTTTAAGGGGACTGAAGCTTTCTTT. Its protein is CASNLGFKGTEAFF.

This clone was seen only once. The V gene is TRBV11-3, the J gene TRBJ2-1; 14 positions match TRBD2. The CDR3 has 16 residues. The germline CDR1 and CDR2 sequences are SGHNT and YENEEA. V dropped 4 bases and J dropped 9; count of bases not matched to a gene: 8. The chain's CDR3 is CASSSGTSGRRREQFF. DNA of the CDR3: TGTGCCAGCAGCTCGGGGACTAGCGGGAGACGCCGTGAGCAGTTCTTC.

J is TRBJ1-2 and V is TRBV4-3; a weak D match, TRBD1 (6 bases). Per germline, CDR1 LGHNA and CDR2 YSLEER. The CDR3 consists of 15 residues. Trimming stripped 1 base from V and 4 bases from J, with 13 bases between. The CDR3 protein is CASSQVDRKSYGYTF. CDR3 coding DNA: TGCGCCAGCAGCCAAGTAGACAGGAAAAGCTATGGCTACACCTTC.

The V and J genes are TRBV7-8 and TRBJ1-5; D uncertain. CDR3 size: 15 residues. Trimming cost V 2 bases and J 2 bases, with 10 bases left between them. Germline V gene data show CDR1 as SGHVS and CDR2 as FQNEAQ. CDR3 protein: CASSLLGRGNQPQHF. The CDR3 DNA reads as TGTGCCAGCAGCTTATTAGGGAGGGGCAATCAGCCCCAGCATTTT.

The rearrangement links TRBV5-6 to TRBJ1-2; no clear D gene. Germline CDR1 and CDR2: SGHDT and YYEEEE. Between the trimmed V and J ends, which lost 0 bases and 13 bases, there was a span of 22 bases. There are 15 residues in the CDR3. The CDR3 spells CASSLGMRSSQGGTF. CDR3 sequence (DNA): TGTGCCAGCAGCTTGGGTATGCGATCCTCTCAAGGAGGCACCTTC.

The chain carries TRBV28 and TRBJ1-3; D possibly corresponds to TRBD1 (6 bases). V lost 6 bases and J lost 0, with 15 bases in between. CDR3 size: 16 residues. CDR1 is MDHEN and CDR2 is SYDVKM in the germline V gene. CDR3 loop: CASSPGQSSSGNTIYF. DNA for the CDR3: TGTGCCAGCAGCCCAGGACAGTCCAGCTCTGGAAACACCATATATTTT.

The count of this clone is one. The chain links TRBV19 to TRBJ1-1; no firm D call. Germline loops: CDR1 LNHDA, CDR2 SQIVND (reference sequence). The CDR3 has 12 residues. Trimming left V 4 bases short and J 4 bases short, with 7 bases between. The CDR3 nucleotides read TGTGCCAGTAGTACGTCAGGCACTGAAGCTTTCTTT. Encoded protein: CASSTSGTEAFF.

The chain uses TRBV30 and TRBJ2-7; D is perhaps TRBD1 (6 bases). CDR1 is GTSNPN, CDR2 SVGIG, per germline (reference sequence). Between the trimmed V and J ends, which lost 0 bases and 4 bases, there was a span of 10 bases. CDR3 length equals 13 residues. The CDR3 coding sequence is TGTGCCTGGAGTGTACAGGGAGTGTACGAGCAGTACTTC. It translates to CAWSVQGVYEQYF.

The chain carries TRBV9 and TRBJ1-3; no firm D call. The CDR3 has 14 amino acids. The germline V gene has CDR1 SGDLS and CDR2 YYNGEE. Trimming cost V 2 bases and J 2 bases, with 8 bases left between them. The CDR3, as DNA: TGTGCCAGCAGCGTCGCACATACTGGAAACACCATATATTTT. Encoded protein: CASSVAHTGNTIYF.

The chain employs TRBV7-2 and TRBJ2-1; D perhaps matches TRBD2 (5 bases). CDR3 length: 14 amino acids. The germline V gene encodes CDR1 SGHTA and CDR2 FQGNSA. V shed 2 bases and J shed 5 bases, with 10 bases lying between them. The CDR3, as DNA: TGTGCCAGCAGCTTAAGACGGGAACACAATGAGCAGTTCTTC. Translating gives CASSLRREHNEQFF.

J is TRBJ2-7 and V is TRBV25-1; 8 bases align to TRBD1. The V segment lost 6 bases and the J segment 2 bases; nucleotides outside the gene matches: 9. Germline CDR1 and CDR2: MGHDK and SYGVNS. The CDR3 covers 15 residues. CDR3 sequence (DNA): TGTGCCAGCAGCCGGACAGGGAAAAGCCCCTACGAGCAGTACTTC. Its protein product is CASSRTGKSPYEQYF.

The chain joins TRBV3-1 (or the pseudogene TRBV3-2) to TRBJ2-1, with TRBD2 matching over 8 bases. V was pared by 0 bases and J by 5 bases, with 6 bases of the junction left unmatched. The germline V gene encodes CDR1 LGHDT and CDR2 YNNKEL (reference sequence). The CDR3 contains 16 residues. The CDR3 DNA reads as TGTGCCAGCAGCCAAGATGTAGCGGGGACTAACAATGAGCAGTTCTTC. Translated: CASSQDVAGTNNEQFF.

The chain is built from TRBV9 and TRBJ1-2; the D gene is possibly TRBD1 (6 bases). Per the germline V gene, CDR1 is SGDLS and CDR2 is YYNGEE. The CDR3 sequence is 17 residues long. The germline V and J ends were trimmed by 0 bases and 8 bases, with 23 bases remaining between them. CDR3 bases: TGTGCCAGCAGCGTAGGGTTCAGGGGTTGGATTTGGTGGGGCTACACCTTC. It translates to CASSVGFRGWIWWGYTF.

This sequence joins TRBV28 and TRBJ1-1, with TRBD1 identical over 9 bases. V lost 6 bases to trimming and J lost 11 bases; unmatched junction nucleotides: 13. This CDR3 is built from 14 residues. Germline CDR1 reads MDHEN; CDR2 reads SYDVKM. CDR3: CASREQGAVSYAFF. The CDR3, as DNA: TGTGCCAGCAGGGAACAGGGGGCGGTTTCGTATGCTTTCTTT.

The chain combines TRBV23-1 with TRBJ2-1; D is possibly TRBD2 (5 bases). TRBV23-1 is reported as an ORF; its role is uncertain. There are 15 residues in the CDR3. The V end lost 4 bases, the J end lost 8 bases, and 18 bases lay between the germline ends. CDR3 loop: CASSPLGGSRDEQFF. CDR3 sequence (DNA): TGCGCCAGCAGTCCCCTAGGAGGCTCAAGGGATGAGCAGTTCTTC.

The chain joins TRBV30 to TRBJ1-6; D is unclear. This CDR3 is built from 13 residues. CDR1 is GTSNPN and CDR2 is SVGIG in the germline V gene (reference sequence). V lost 4 bases and J 9 bases, leaving 13 bases between the germline ends. The CDR3 nucleotides read TGTGCCTGGACCCCCCTAGGGAGTTCACCCCTCCACTTT. It is translated as CAWTPLGSSPLHF.

The chain combines TRBV7-3 with TRBJ2-3; 10 bases match TRBD2. V lost 5 bases, J lost 2 bases, and 4 bases stayed unmatched. The CDR3 spans 15 residues. Germline V lookup: CDR1 SGHTA, CDR2 FQGTGA. The CDR3 loop is CASSPGLAVTDTQYF. The CDR3 DNA reads as TGTGCCAGCAGCCCCGGACTAGCGGTCACAGATACGCAGTATTTT.

The J gene is TRBJ2-1, the V gene TRBV24-1; TRBD1 might be the D (5 bases). CDR3 size: 12 residues. The V end was cut by 9 bases, the J end by 7 bases, with 12 bases between. The V gene's germline CDR1 is KGHDR and CDR2 SFDVKD. The DNA of the CDR3 is TGTGCCACCGGGGCTAGGTTAAATGAGCAGTTCTTC. Protein product: CATGARLNEQFF.

CDR3 loop: CASSLGLAVTDTQYF. DNA for the CDR3: TGTGCCAGCAGCCTGGGACTAGCGGTAACAGATACGCAGTATTTT. The chain uses TRBV5-4 and TRBJ2-3; TRBD2 agrees at 11 bases. CDR1 and CDR2 from the germline V gene are SGHNT and YYREEE (reference sequence). With 4 bases clipped from V and 3 bases from J, the junction kept 4 bases outside the gene matches. The CDR3 has 15 residues.